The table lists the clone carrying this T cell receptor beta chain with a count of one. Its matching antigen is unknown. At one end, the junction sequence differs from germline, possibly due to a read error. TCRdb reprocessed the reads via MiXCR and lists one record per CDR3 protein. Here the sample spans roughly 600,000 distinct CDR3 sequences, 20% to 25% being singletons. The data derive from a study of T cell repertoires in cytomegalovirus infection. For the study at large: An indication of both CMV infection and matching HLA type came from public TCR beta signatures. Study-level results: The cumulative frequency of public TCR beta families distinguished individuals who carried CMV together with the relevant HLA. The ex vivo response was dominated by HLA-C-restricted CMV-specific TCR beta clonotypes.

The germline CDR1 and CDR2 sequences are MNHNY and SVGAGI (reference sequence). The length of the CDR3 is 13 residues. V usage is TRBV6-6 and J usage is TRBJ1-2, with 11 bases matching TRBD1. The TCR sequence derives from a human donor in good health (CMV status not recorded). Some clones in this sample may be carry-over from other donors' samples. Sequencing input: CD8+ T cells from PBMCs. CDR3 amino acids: CVSVRTGGLGYTF. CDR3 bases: TGTGTCAGCGTCAGGACAGGGGGCTTGGGCTACACCTTC.